This TCR beta chain came from a study of blood T cell repertoires in COVID-19. Across the study: Samples came from the United States, Italy and Spain, spanning acute and convalescent COVID-19. Sources were T cells, B-cell-depleted T cells, or PBMCs; the material itself was cDNA or gDNA.

The CDR3 runs to 11 residues. From germline, CDR1 is SGDLS and CDR2 YYNGEE. Trimming removed 0 bases from V and 6 bases from J, with 4 bases in between. In the authors' workflow: Amplification from reference gene primers served as the basis for estimated nucleated cell counts. Profiled with immunoSEQ multiplex PCR; TCRdb holds only in-frame clones, not every one. The V and J calls and clone size are taken from that table; D and trimming were inferred from the DNA. The table records about 110,000 clones, 85% to 90% of them present only once. Sequenced input: peripheral blood. The chain combines TRBV9 with TRBJ2-7; D unclear. This sequence originates from a woman between 50 and 59 years old with acute or convalescent COVID-19. The CDR3 spells CASSVDGEQYF. The DNA of the CDR3 is TGTGCCAGCAGCGTAGACGGCGAGCAGTACTTC.